Listed here are 32 T cell receptor beta chains from one sample, sequenced in a study of shared clonotypes between healthy human individuals. Naive CD8 cells, CD45RO-negative and positively selected for CCR7, excluded terminally differentiated effector memory CD45RA+ cells. Only in-frame clones appear in the TCRdb table, and some are missing; sequencing was by immunoSEQ multiplex PCR. The profile shows about 2 million clones, around 96% of them singletons. Sample: naive CD8+ T cells sorted from blood. The receptors were gathered from a man between 18 and 29 years old in good health.

V is TRBV30 and J is TRBJ1-2; a weak D match, TRBD1 (6 bases). Trimming pared 3 bases from V and 4 bases from J, leaving 15 bases between. The CDR3 totals 14 residues. Germline loops: CDR1 GTSNPN, CDR2 SVGIG (reference sequence). The CDR3 coding sequence is TGTGCCTGGAGCGGGACAAACGGACCCTATGGCTACACCTTC. Translated: CAWSGTNGPYGYTF.

The rearrangement links TRBV27 to TRBJ2-7, with 9 bases identical to TRBD1. V lost 4 bases and J lost 2; bases outside the gene matches: 6. The CDR3 consists of 15 residues. The germline gives CDR1 MNHEY, CDR2 SMNVEV (reference sequence). DNA for the CDR3: TGTGCCAGCAGTTCGGACAGGGGAACCCCCTACGAGCAGTACTTC. Amino acids: CASSSDRGTPYEQYF.

The V gene is TRBV27, the J gene TRBJ2-1; D gene ambiguous. The germline CDR1 and CDR2 sequences are MNHEY and SMNVEV (reference sequence). Trimming cost V 4 bases and J 0 bases, with 10 bases left between them. The CDR3 covers 15 residues. CDR3 loop: CASSSLLLSYNEQFF. The DNA of the CDR3 is TGTGCCAGCAGTTCGCTGCTACTCTCCTACAATGAGCAGTTCTTC.

This chain connects TRBV6-1 to TRBJ2-4, with 7 bases lining up with TRBD1. Germline V gene data show CDR1 as MNHNS and CDR2 as SASEGT. The CDR3 loop spans 13 amino acids. The trim removed 7 bases at V and 9 bases at J, leaving 9 bases unmatched. The CDR3, as DNA: TGTGCCAGCATGGGACAGCCACAATTCATTCAGTACTTC. Translated: CASMGQPQFIQYF.

The chain joins TRBV4-1 to TRBJ2-1, with 9 positions matching TRBD2. The ends lost 2 bases at V and 12 bases at J; junction bases unmatched: 5. The CDR3 covers 13 residues. The germline gives CDR1 MGHRA, CDR2 YSYEKL. CDR3 nucleotides: TGCGCCAGCAGCCAAACGACTAGCGGAACGCAGTTCTTC. Its translation is CASSQTTSGTQFF.

This chain joins TRBV7-8 and TRBJ1-5; 7 bases align to TRBD1. This CDR3 spans 17 amino acids. Germline values: CDR1 SGHVS, CDR2 FQNEAQ. Trimming took 5 bases from V and 0 from J; bases not matched to a gene: 10. CDR3 in amino acids: CASSGPGQRYSNQPQHF. The CDR3 DNA follows: TGTGCCAGCAGCGGACCGGGACAGCGCTATAGCAATCAGCCCCAGCATTTT.

This clone has a handful of counts. One base away lies a much larger clone, so this may be a sequencing read error. Other DNA variants within this sample encode the same CDR3. This rearrangement joins TRBV9 to TRBJ1-1; no firm D call. The CDR3 has 13 amino acids. V dropped 0 bases and J dropped 1 base, with 4 bases sitting between them. In germline, CDR1 is SGDLS, CDR2 YYNGEE. The DNA of the CDR3 is TGTGCCAGCAGCGTAGGAGCGAACACTGAAGCTTTCTTT. Amino acid sequence: CASSVGANTEAFF.

This clone came up once. The chain is built from TRBV5-6 and TRBJ2-7, with TRBD1 identical over 10 bases. The V gene's germline CDR1 is SGHDT and CDR2 YYEEEE. This CDR3 has 15 residues. J lost 5 bases, V lost 0 bases, and 5 bases had no gene match. This CDR3 reads CASSLEGQGSHEQYF. Here the CDR3 DNA reads TGTGCCAGCAGCTTGGAGGGACAGGGGAGCCACGAGCAGTACTTC.

This sequence joins TRBV13 and TRBJ1-4; no firm D call. This CDR3 contains 13 residues. CDR1 is PRHDT, CDR2 FYEKMQ, per germline (reference sequence). Trimming took off 0 bases at V and 8 bases at J, with 7 bases between the two ends. The CDR3 loop is CASSLGDGEKLFF. The CDR3 bases are TGTGCCAGCAGCTTAGGGGACGGGGAAAAACTGTTTTTT.

The rearrangement links TRBV7-6 to TRBJ2-3; no definite D call. This CDR3 region has 14 residues. Deletions cut 1 base from V and 4 bases from J, with 9 bases between. CDR1 and CDR2 from the germline V gene are SGHVS and FNYEAQ. CDR3 amino acids: CASSLGLAPDTQYF. CDR3 sequence (DNA): TGTGCCAGCAGCTTAGGGTTGGCTCCAGATACGCAGTATTTT.

On this clone: The sample holds other DNA sequences that translate to the same CDR3. The chain recombines TRBV27 with TRBJ2-7; D call uncertain. The CDR3 runs 13 residues. From germline, CDR1 is MNHEY and CDR2 SMNVEV (reference sequence). V lost 4 bases, J lost 0 bases, and 7 bases lay in between. The CDR3 sequence: CASSYKSSYEQYF. The CDR3 DNA sequence: TGTGCCAGCAGTTACAAGAGCTCCTACGAGCAGTACTTC.

This clone was counted once. The genes are TRBV7-8 and TRBJ2-7, with D tentatively TRBD1 or TRBD2 (5 bases each). Germline V gene sequence: CDR1 SGHVS, CDR2 FQNEAQ. Trimming removed 5 bases at V and 4 bases at J, with 18 bases between. The CDR3 consists of 15 residues. This CDR3 reads CASSISGTPLYEQYF. The CDR3 DNA reads as TGTGCCAGCAGCATATCCGGGACGCCTCTTTACGAGCAGTACTTC.

V is TRBV9 and J is TRBJ2-2; TRBD2 matches 8 bases. Germline V gives CDR1 SGDLS, CDR2 YYNGEE. The CDR3 totals 17 residues. With 1 base clipped from V and 8 bases from J, the junction kept 13 bases outside the gene matches. Here the CDR3 DNA reads TGTGCCAGCAGCGTACGACCGGGAGGGCCCGGAGGGGGGGAGCTGTTTTTT. Translation: CASSVRPGGPGGGELFF.

The chain has TRBV30 and TRBJ1-3; TRBD1 matches 7 bases. J was trimmed by 3 bases and V by 1 base; bases with no gene match: 6. This CDR3 is built from 15 residues. CDR1 and CDR2 from the germline V gene are GTSNPN and SVGIG (reference sequence). CDR3 DNA: TGTGCCTGGAGTGCAGAGGGGGCGCTTGGAAACACCATATATTTT. Its protein is CAWSAEGALGNTIYF.

The rearrangement joins TRBV15 to TRBJ1-6; 7 bases are a match to TRBD1. CDR3 size: 16 residues. The V gene end was trimmed by 0 bases and the J gene end by 8 bases; junction bases not matched to a gene: 7. Germline CDR1 is LNHNV and CDR2 is YYDKDF (reference sequence). CDR3 in DNA: TGTGCCACCAGCAGAGAAGCGACAGGGTATGATTCACCCCTCCACTTT. Translated: CATSREATGYDSPLHF.

This chain connects TRBV30 to TRBJ2-1, with 7 nucleotides matching TRBD2. The CDR3 consists of 17 residues. Germline trimming cut 3 bases from V and 3 bases from J; bases unmatched to any gene: 14. Germline values: CDR1 GTSNPN, CDR2 SVGIG (reference sequence). This CDR3 is CAWRETSVWRGYNEQFF. The CDR3 bases are TGTGCCTGGAGGGAAACTAGCGTTTGGCGGGGCTACAATGAGCAGTTCTTC.

The chain carries TRBV11-2 and TRBJ2-2; D gene uncertain. Deletions cut 7 bases from V and 5 bases from J, with 5 bases between. CDR3 length equals 11 residues. The germline CDR1 and CDR2 sequences are SGHAT and FQNNGV. CDR3 region: CASTRTGELFF. The CDR3 nucleotides read TGTGCCAGCACCCGGACCGGGGAGCTGTTTTTT.

CDR3 loop: CASTLGGLRPQHF. CDR3 nucleotides: TGTGCCAGTACCCTAGGGGGATTAAGGCCCCAGCATTTT. The V call is TRBV19, the J call TRBJ1-5; TRBD1 might be the D (6 bases). Germline loops: CDR1 LNHDA, CDR2 SQIVND (reference sequence). V lost 7 bases and J 9 bases, leaving 16 bases between the germline ends. The CDR3 consists of 13 residues.

The chain recombines TRBV29-1 with TRBJ2-7; 7 bases align to TRBD1. Germline CDR1 is SQVTM and CDR2 is ANQGSEA. V was pared by 4 bases and J by 0 bases, with 9 bases of the junction left unmatched. The CDR3 is 15 amino acids. Written as DNA, the CDR3 is TGCAGCGTTGGCTCCTGGGGACAGCTCTCCTACGAGCAGTACTTC. Residues: CSVGSWGQLSYEQYF.

J is TRBJ2-7 and V is TRBV9, with 14 bases lining up with TRBD2. Germline CDR1 and CDR2: SGDLS and YYNGEE. Trimming cost V 3 bases and J 3 bases; bases outside gene matches: 2. The CDR3 is 15 amino acids. The CDR3 here is CASSDGLAGGYEQYF. CDR3 bases: TGTGCCAGCAGCGATGGACTAGCGGGGGGCTACGAGCAGTACTTC.

J is TRBJ2-1 and V is TRBV27; a weak D match, TRBD2 (7 bases). V lost 5 bases to trimming and J lost 3 bases, with 23 bases between them. CDR1 and CDR2 from the germline V gene are MNHEY and SMNVEV (reference sequence). This CDR3 spans 18 amino acids. The CDR3 sequence is CASSREGWGGSFYNEQFF. The CDR3 DNA reads TGTGCCAGCAGTCGAGAGGGCTGGGGGGGCAGTTTCTACAATGAGCAGTTCTTC.

The chain is built from TRBV27 and TRBJ2-2; TRBD1 matches 11 bases. Germline trimming cut 6 bases from V and 7 bases from J; bases unmatched to any gene: 4. CDR3 length: 14 amino acids. Germline V gene lookup returns CDR1 MNHEY and CDR2 SMNVEV (reference sequence). DNA of the CDR3: TGTGCCAGCAGCTCGGGACAGGGGGTCGGGGAGCTGTTTTTT. Translation: CASSSGQGVGELFF.

A single count supports this clone. The genes are TRBV27 and TRBJ1-1; TRBD1 matches at 7 bases. CDR3 length: 15 residues. Looked up from germline, CDR1 is MNHEY and CDR2 is SMNVEV (reference sequence). V lost 4 bases, J lost 0 bases, and 5 bases stayed unmatched. CDR3 in DNA: TGTGCCAGCAGTTCCAGGGGGGGTATGAACACTGAAGCTTTCTTT. It is translated as CASSSRGGMNTEAFF.

This clone was seen only once. V is TRBV29-1 and J is TRBJ2-3; 13 bases align to TRBD2. Losses at the gene ends were 3 bases for V and 2 bases for J; bases not matched to a gene: 8. Germline V CDR1 and CDR2: SQVTM, ANQGSEA. The CDR3 contains 17 residues. The DNA for the CDR3 is TGCAGCGTTGACGGGACTAGCGGGGCCCCCTACACAGATACGCAGTATTTT. Encoded protein: CSVDGTSGAPYTDTQYF.

This clone was recorded once. The rearrangement joins TRBV4-1 to TRBJ2-2; 9 nucleotides line up with TRBD2. Trimming cost V 1 base and J 7 bases; bases outside gene matches: 10. The CDR3 totals 17 residues. The germline CDR1 and CDR2 sequences are MGHRA and YSYEKL. Here the CDR3 DNA reads TGCGCCAGCAGCCAAGTCAGGGGACTAGCAGTGGGCGGGGAGCTGTTTTTT. This translates into CASSQVRGLAVGGELFF.

The V call is TRBV7-8, the J call TRBJ2-1, with D possibly matching TRBD2 (6 bases). Germline loops: CDR1 SGHVS, CDR2 FQNEAQ. The CDR3 length is 15 residues. The V end lost 6 bases, the J end lost 4 bases, and 16 bases lay between the germline ends. The CDR3 here is CASSRAGIPYNEQFF. CDR3 sequence (DNA): TGTGCCAGCAGTAGGGCGGGGATTCCATACAATGAGCAGTTCTTC.

The rearrangement joins TRBV28 to TRBJ2-7; 10 nucleotides line up with TRBD1. Trimming removed 4 bases from V and 5 bases from J; junction bases left unmatched: 5. The length of the CDR3 is 14 residues. Germline V gene sequence: CDR1 MDHEN, CDR2 SYDVKM. The CDR3, as DNA: TGTGCCAGCAGTTCCCTGACAGGGGGCCACGAGCAGTACTTC. Translation gives CASSSLTGGHEQYF.

On this clone: One junction end disagrees with the germline gene, perhaps due to a read error. The chain uses TRBV4-3 and TRBJ2-1, with TRBD1 matching 10 bases. This CDR3 is 16 amino acids long. Germline V gene data show CDR1 as LGHNA and CDR2 as YSLEER. DNA for the CDR3: TGCGCCAACAGCGAGCCGACAGGGGGCTTCTACAATGAGCAGTTCTTC. Its protein product is CANSEPTGGFYNEQFF.

The chain employs TRBV14 and TRBJ1-2; D gene uncertain. The length of the CDR3 is 16 residues. The V gene's germline CDR1 is SGHDN and CDR2 FVKESK. The V gene lost 4 bases and the J gene lost 3 bases, with 18 bases spanning the gap. The CDR3 loop is CASSPLHLTEYYGYTF. CDR3 nucleotides: TGTGCCAGCAGCCCTTTACATTTGACTGAATACTATGGCTACACCTTC.

The V and J genes are TRBV6-5 and TRBJ1-2; D is uncertain. Deletions cut 2 bases from V and 5 bases from J, with 3 bases between. The CDR3 has 11 amino acids. Germline V gives CDR1 MNHEY, CDR2 SVGAGI. The CDR3 bases are TGTGCCAGCAGTTACGTATATGGCTACACCTTC. Protein product: CASSYVYGYTF.

The rearrangement uses TRBV19 and TRBJ1-6; tentative D call: TRBD1 (5 bases). Germline values: CDR1 LNHDA, CDR2 SQIVND (reference sequence). This CDR3 comprises 14 residues. Trimming removed 6 bases from V and 6 bases from J, with 12 bases in between. The CDR3 sequence is CASSHRDGNSPLHF. CDR3 bases: TGTGCCAGTAGCCACCGGGACGGTAATTCACCCCTCCACTTT.

This clone was recorded only once. The chain carries TRBV28 and TRBJ2-5; D perhaps matches TRBD1 (6 bases). V was clipped by 6 bases and J by 5 bases, with 16 bases between them. The CDR3 sequence is 14 residues long. CDR1 and CDR2 from the germline V gene are MDHEN and SYDVKM. The CDR3 reads CASRPEWGPETQYF. CDR3 nucleotides: TGTGCCAGCAGGCCCGAGTGGGGGCCGGAGACCCAGTACTTC.